What follows is one T cell receptor (beta chain) and its context. Its antigen is unknown. The record originates from a study of cytomegalovirus exposure and HLA in healthy donors. General observations from the study: Later analysis demonstrated an association between a missense DCLRE1C variant and TCR beta V- and J-gene trimming. Sequences of the TCR beta chain were said to predict the HLA-A and HLA-B alleles of most subjects accurately. HLA allele associations emerged for fewer than 20,000 TCR beta sequences in a later analysis, at 0.05 false discovery rate.

J gave up 4 bases and V 4 bases, and 2 bases lay outside the gene matches. There are 14 residues in the CDR3. Per germline, CDR1 SGHTA and CDR2 FQGNSA. A multiplex PCR was run with 60 Vbeta primers and 13 Jbeta primers. Measured with immunoSEQ multiplex PCR; TCRdb has only the in-frame clones, and not every one. The sample contains approximately 85,000 clones, approximately 56% of which appear only once. This chain joins TRBV7-2 and TRBJ2-2, with 8 positions matching TRBD1. The receptor's source is a woman between 25 and 40 years old in good health and CMV-seropositive. The sample taken for sequencing was PBMCs. The CDR3 DNA reads as TGTGCCAGCAGCTCGGACAGGGCCACCGGGGAGCTGTTTTTT. Its translation is CASSSDRATGELFF.